This TCR beta chain was sequenced for a study of blood T cell repertoires in COVID-19. About the research overall: Italy, Spain and the United States were the sources of the convalescent and acute COVID-19 samples.

Source study methods: Reference gene primer amplification gave estimated nucleated cell counts. Libraries were prepared by immunoSEQ multiplex PCR; TCRdb keeps only in-frame clonotypes and omits some of them. The V and J calls and clone size were taken over from that table, and D and trimming were inferred from the DNA. The sample yields roughly 500,000 clones, roughly 89% seen once. Patients in Seattle were enrolled during active infection, then followed longitudinally. This clonotype was sampled from a man aged 18 to 29 with COVID-19, enrolled during active disease. Sequences were obtained from peripheral blood.

CDR3 bases: TGTGCCAGCAGTCTTTCCCGGAGCAGCGAGCAGTTCTTC. Its translation: CASSLSRSSEQFF. The chain recombines TRBV12-3 or TRBV12-4 with TRBJ2-1; D is undetermined. V lost 5 bases and J 10 bases, leaving 15 bases between the germline ends. The CDR3 contains 13 residues.